This T cell receptor (beta chain) was identified in a study of blood T cell repertoires in COVID-19. Study-level background: The origin of the acute and convalescent COVID-19 samples was the United States, Italy and Spain. The analysed material was cDNA or gDNA that came from T cells, B-cell-depleted T cells, or PBMCs.

Per the authors' pipeline: Reference gene primers were amplified, and this amplification served to estimate nucleated cell counts. Libraries were prepared by immunoSEQ multiplex PCR; TCRdb keeps only in-frame clonotypes and omits some of them. V, J and clone size were drawn from that table, and D and trimming were deduced from the DNA. The sample shows 290,000 or so clones, about 85% of them seen only once. Germline CDR1 reads SGHTA; CDR2 reads FQGNSA. V was pared by 5 bases and J by 1 base, with 4 bases of the junction left unmatched. The length of the CDR3 is 14 residues. The chain recombines TRBV7-2 with TRBJ1-1; 7 nucleotides match TRBD1. This clonotype was obtained from a man aged 18 to 29 with active or convalescent COVID-19. Sequenced: peripheral blood. CDR3 nucleotides: TGTGCCAGCAGCATACAGGGGTCGAACACTGAAGCTTTCTTT. It specifies CASSIQGSNTEAFF. The full variable domain, completed using reference TRBV7-2 and TRBJ1-1, is GAGVSQSPSNKVTEKGKDVELRCDPISGHTALYWYRQSLGQGLEFLIYFQGNSAPDKSGLPSDRFSAERTGGSVSTLTIQRTQQEDSAVYLCASSIQGSNTEAFFGQGTRLTVV.